This T cell receptor beta chain was documented in a study of vaccination effects on CD4 cells after COVID-19. Study-level background: Post-vaccine specimens were collected at a median of 72 days following the second dose. Notes on the study in general: Clones of infection and vaccine origin contracted markedly late after vaccination. Only a single clone (1 of 255 vaccine-induced clones in healthy vaccinees) cross-reacted with common cold coronaviruses.

With regard to this clone: What it binds is not known.

V gave up 0 bases and J gave up 5 bases; unmatched junction bases: 7. The germline CDR1 and CDR2 sequences are ENHRY and SYGVKD. The CDR3 is made up of 17 amino acids. Assay used: immunoSEQ multiplex PCR; TCRdb lists only in-frame clones, some missing. The sample holds tens of thousands of clones, about 80% seen once. Expansion of antigen-specific CD4+ T cells with viral peptide pools was carried out by the ViraFEST assay before sequencing. Cells that had been cultured for roughly eleven days were the source of isolated CD4+ T cells. Participants were vaccinated with two doses of either the BNT162b2 or mRNA-1273 vaccine.

V and J are TRBV10-3 and TRBJ1-4; 9 bases fit TRBD1. This clonotype was sampled from a human donor who received a COVID-19 vaccine. Some clones in this sample may be carry-over from other donors' samples. Sequences were derived from CD4+ T cells from PBMCs cultured with SARS-CoV-2 spike peptides, sampled after COVID-19 vaccination. In nucleotides, the CDR3 is TGTGCCATCAGTGAGTCCGGACAGGGGACCCTCAATGAAAAACTGTTTTTT. It is translated as CAISESGQGTLNEKLFF.